The next 7 T cell receptor beta chains were all read from a single sample in a study of T cells after yellow fever vaccination. Each CDR3 protein gets one entry after TCRdb re-called the 5' RACE reads with MiXCR. Here the sample spans about 26,000 distinct CDR3 sequences, 5.5% being singletons. The material was PBMCs, either bulk or a sorted T-cell subset (CD4+, CD8+, memory, or dextramer-sorted; not recorded which), obtained 15 days after the yellow fever booster vaccination. The receptors shown here come from a man younger than 40 who received the YFV17D yellow fever vaccine.

Many counts were recorded for this clonotype. The chain recombines TRBV10-1 with TRBJ2-3; 10 nucleotides align to TRBD2. The V gene's germline CDR1 is WNHNN and CDR2 SYGVQD (reference sequence). V shed 6 bases, J shed 0 bases, and the junction held 3 bases outside the gene matches. The CDR3 contains 15 residues. The chain's CDR3 is CASRGLASSTDTQYF. DNA for the CDR3: TGCGCCAGCAGGGGACTAGCGAGTAGCACAGATACGCAGTATTTT.

This clonotype was observed many times. V is TRBV12-3 or TRBV12-4 and J is TRBJ1-2; the D gene is possibly TRBD1 (5 bases). Trimming pared 6 bases from V and 8 bases from J, leaving 22 bases between. This CDR3 has 15 amino acids. The CDR3 is CASSHGVGGRPGYTF. The CDR3 coding sequence is TGTGCCAGCAGCCACGGGGTTGGGGGACGTCCGGGCTACACCTTC.

This clonotype was seen more than once but under ten times. The chain combines TRBV4-3 with TRBJ2-4, with a tentative D call TRBD2 (6 bases). Deletions cut 0 bases from V and 9 bases from J, with 18 bases between. Germline loops: CDR1 LGHNA, CDR2 YSLEER. This CDR3 spans 16 amino acids. CDR3 nucleotides: TGCGCCAGCAGCCAAGACCCGACTAGGCGGGCTGCCATTCAGTACTTC. It yields the protein CASSQDPTRRAAIQYF.

This clonotype was seen many times. V and J are TRBV12-5 and TRBJ1-1, with no clear D. The germline V and J ends were trimmed by 5 bases and 1 base, with 8 bases remaining between them. CDR3 length: 13 residues. CDR1 and CDR2 from the germline V gene are LGHNT and FRNRAP. CDR3 region: CASGRTRNTEAFF. The CDR3, as DNA: TGTGCTAGTGGTCGGACCCGGAACACTGAAGCTTTCTTT.

This clonotype was counted ten times or more. One end of the junction varies from germline; a read error may be responsible. The chain combines TRBV3-1 with TRBJ2-7; D uncertain. In germline, CDR1 is LGHDT, CDR2 YNNKEL (reference sequence). The CDR3 has 13 residues. The CDR3 region is CASSPDRNTPISF. In DNA, the CDR3 is TGTGCCAGCAGCCCAGACCGAAATACCCCTATTAGCTTC.

This clonotype was counted ten times or more. V gene TRBV24-1 combines with J gene TRBJ2-4; 11 bases match TRBD1. V lost 2 bases, J lost 8 bases, and 4 bases stayed unmatched. CDR1 is KGHDR, CDR2 SFDVKD, per germline. The CDR3 spans 15 residues. DNA of the CDR3: TGTGCCACCAGTGATTCCTTGGGACAGGGGGACATTCAGTACTTC. It translates to CATSDSLGQGDIQYF.

The table lists this clonotype with many counts. The rearrangement joins TRBV7-2 to TRBJ2-5; D ambiguous. CDR3 length: 14 amino acids. In germline, CDR1 is SGHTA, CDR2 FQGNSA. V was cut by 5 bases and J by 5 bases, with 15 bases left in between. The DNA of the CDR3 is TGTGCCAGCAGCCCCCAGGCTTTGGGGGAGACCCAGTACTTC. Its protein is CASSPQALGETQYF.